A selection of T cell receptor beta chains follows, all from one sample in a study of shared clonotypes between healthy human individuals. TCRdb keeps only in-frame clones here, not all; method: immunoSEQ multiplex PCR. The sample includes 950,000 to 1,100,000 clones, around 82% of them seen just once. The material sequenced was memory CD4+ T cells from PBMCs. Every receptor here comes from a man between 18 and 29 years old in good health. Some clones in this sample may be carry-over from other donors' samples. CDR3s include the opening cysteine and the closing phenylalanine or tryptophan. The D gene is left open where the match is weak. Size values are once, few and many counts, or a class for expanded clones, and some rows have none.

d_call: -
j_call: TRBJ1-5
v_call: TRBV6-5
clone_size: -
cdr3_nt: TGTGCCAGCAGTTACTCCGGGGGGAATCAGCCCCAGCATTTT
cdr3_aa: CASSYSGGNQPQHF

d_call: -
j_call: TRBJ2-7
v_call: TRBV7-2
clone_size: -
cdr3_nt: TGTGCCAGCAGCTTTAGTCCTAGTACCTACGAGCAGTACTTC
cdr3_aa: CASSFSPSTYEQYF

d_call: -
j_call: TRBJ2-7
v_call: TRBV7-2
clone_size: few
cdr3_nt: TGTGCCAGCAGCCCCGGACTCACCCACGAGCAGTACTTC
cdr3_aa: CASSPGLTHEQYF

d_call: TRBD1
j_call: TRBJ2-5
v_call: TRBV5-4
clone_size: -
cdr3_nt: TGTGCCAGCAGCACTTACAGGGGTCCCCAAGAGACCCAGTACTTC
cdr3_aa: CASSTYRGPQETQYF

d_call: -
j_call: TRBJ2-2
v_call: TRBV7-2
clone_size: -
cdr3_nt: TGTGCCAGCAGCCTGACGACAGGCCGGGAGCTGTTTTTT
cdr3_aa: CASSLTTGRELFF

d_call: TRBD1
j_call: TRBJ2-7
v_call: TRBV19
clone_size: -
cdr3_nt: TGTGCCAGTAGTTACCAGGGACAGTCCTACGAGCAGTACTTC
cdr3_aa: CASSYQGQSYEQYF

d_call: -
j_call: TRBJ1-2
v_call: TRBV9
clone_size: -
cdr3_nt: TGTGCCAGCAGCCTCCGGGTTCAGACGGATGGCTACACCTTC
cdr3_aa: CASSLRVQTDGYTF

d_call: TRBD1
j_call: TRBJ1-4
v_call: TRBV18
clone_size: -
cdr3_nt: TGTGCCAGCTCGAAGGGACAGGGAGTTGAAAAACTGTTTTTT
cdr3_aa: CASSKGQGVEKLFF

d_call: -
j_call: TRBJ2-5
v_call: TRBV9
clone_size: -
cdr3_nt: TGTGCCAGCAGCGTAGCTCTGGGGTCGGCGCAAGAGACCCAGTACTTC
cdr3_aa: CASSVALGSAQETQYF

d_call: TRBD1
j_call: TRBJ1-5
v_call: TRBV6-1
clone_size: -
cdr3_nt: TGTGCCAGCAGTGAAAACAGGGGGATGCAGCCCCAGCATTTT
cdr3_aa: CASSENRGMQPQHF

d_call: -
j_call: TRBJ2-7
v_call: TRBV28
clone_size: -
cdr3_nt: TGTGCCAGCAGTTTGCCCCAAGCTGTACCCATGGCCTACGAGCAGTACTTC
cdr3_aa: CASSLPQAVPMAYEQYF

d_call: -
j_call: TRBJ1-1
v_call: TRBV7-2
clone_size: -
cdr3_nt: TGTGCCAGCAGCCAAGTCCAGGGCAGGGGAGCTTTCTTT
cdr3_aa: CASSQVQGRGAFF

d_call: TRBD1
j_call: TRBJ2-5
v_call: TRBV7-3
clone_size: -
cdr3_nt: TGTGCCAGCAGCCGGACAGGGGGCTTGGAGACCCAGTACTTC
cdr3_aa: CASSRTGGLETQYF

d_call: -
j_call: TRBJ2-3
v_call: TRBV14
clone_size: -
cdr3_nt: TGTGCCAGCAGCCTCGCCGGAACAGATACGCAGTATTTT
cdr3_aa: CASSLAGTDTQYF

d_call: -
j_call: TRBJ2-7
v_call: TRBV4-2
clone_size: -
cdr3_nt: TGTGCCAGCAGCCAGCCGGGGCGCGACTACGAGCAGTACTTC
cdr3_aa: CASSQPGRDYEQYF

d_call: -
j_call: TRBJ2-2
v_call: TRBV9
clone_size: -
cdr3_nt: TGTGCCAGCAGCGTAGCAAGCGTCACCGGGGAGCTGTTTTTT
cdr3_aa: CASSVASVTGELFF

d_call: -
j_call: TRBJ1-3
v_call: TRBV11-2
clone_size: -
cdr3_nt: TGTGCCAGCAGCGCCAGGGGATTGTCTGGAAACACCATATATTTT
cdr3_aa: CASSARGLSGNTIYF

d_call: -
j_call: TRBJ1-4
v_call: TRBV7-8
clone_size: -
cdr3_nt: TGTGCCAGCAGCCCCCCGGCCTCTCGGAGTGAAAAACTGTTTTTT
cdr3_aa: CASSPPASRSEKLFF

d_call: -
j_call: TRBJ1-5
v_call: TRBV19
clone_size: -
cdr3_nt: TGTGCCAGTAGTCCTGGCGGGACGGGGCTCCAGCCCCAGCATTTT
cdr3_aa: CASSPGGTGLQPQHF

d_call: -
j_call: TRBJ2-1
v_call: TRBV18
clone_size: -
cdr3_nt: TGTGCCAGTCTCTATTGGGGCAGCGCCCGTTCGGATGAGCAGTTCTTC
cdr3_aa: CASLYWGSARSDEQFF

d_call: -
j_call: TRBJ2-3
v_call: TRBV28
clone_size: once
cdr3_nt: TGTGCCAGCAGGATGAGACAGGATACAGATACGCAGTATTTT
cdr3_aa: CASRMRQDTDTQYF

d_call: -
j_call: TRBJ1-4
v_call: TRBV2
clone_size: -
cdr3_nt: TGTGCCAGCAGTGGCAGGGAGGCCGAAAAACTGTTTTTT
cdr3_aa: CASSGREAEKLFF

d_call: -
j_call: TRBJ2-7
v_call: TRBV20-1
clone_size: few
cdr3_nt: TGCAGTGCAAGTAGCGGATACGAGCAGTACTTC
cdr3_aa: CSASSGYEQYF

d_call: TRBD2
j_call: TRBJ2-1
v_call: TRBV7-3
clone_size: many
cdr3_nt: TGTGCCAGCAGCTTAACCGGGACTAGCGGGAGGGCAGCGGCTGAGCAGTTCTTC
cdr3_aa: CASSLTGTSGRAAAEQFF

d_call: -
j_call: TRBJ2-2
v_call: TRBV27
clone_size: -
cdr3_nt: TGTGCCAGCAGCCGCGGTCGATTCACCGGGGAGCTGTTTTTT
cdr3_aa: CASSRGRFTGELFF

d_call: TRBD2
j_call: TRBJ2-6
v_call: TRBV28
clone_size: -
cdr3_nt: TGTGCCAGCAGTCACGGGGGGGCCTTCCTCTCTGGGGCCAACGTCCTGACTTTC
cdr3_aa: CASSHGGAFLSGANVLTF

d_call: -
j_call: TRBJ2-7
v_call: TRBV6-1
clone_size: -
cdr3_nt: TGTGCCAGCAGGACGAATATCGGGGCTGAGGAGCAGTACTTC
cdr3_aa: CASRTNIGAEEQYF

d_call: -
j_call: TRBJ2-2
v_call: TRBV7-2
clone_size: -
cdr3_nt: TGTGCCAGCAGCATCCTCCCTAGCCCCGCCGGGGAGCTGTTTTTT
cdr3_aa: CASSILPSPAGELFF

d_call: -
j_call: TRBJ1-1
v_call: TRBV30
clone_size: -
cdr3_nt: TGTGCCTGGAGTCCGGATCTGAACACTGAAGCTTTCTTT
cdr3_aa: CAWSPDLNTEAFF

d_call: TRBD1
j_call: TRBJ2-1
v_call: TRBV7-7
clone_size: -
cdr3_nt: TGTGCCAGCAGCCCGGGGACAGGGCAGGGTGAGCAGTTCTTC
cdr3_aa: CASSPGTGQGEQFF

d_call: -
j_call: TRBJ2-3
v_call: TRBV28
clone_size: -
cdr3_nt: TGTGCCAGCAGCCTCTCAACAGATACGCAGTATTTT
cdr3_aa: CASSLSTDTQYF

d_call: TRBD1
j_call: TRBJ2-5
v_call: TRBV14
clone_size: once
cdr3_nt: TGTGCCAGCAGCCCACTTCTAGGACAGGGACGGGAGACCCAGTACTTC
cdr3_aa: CASSPLLGQGRETQYF

d_call: -
j_call: TRBJ1-1
v_call: TRBV28
clone_size: -
cdr3_nt: TGTGCCAGCACCGGAGGGTTTGAAGCTTTCTTT
cdr3_aa: CASTGGFEAFF